Listed below are T cell receptor beta chains from one sample, sequenced in a study of shared clonotypes between healthy human individuals. The assay was immunoSEQ multiplex PCR, and TCRdb's table has in-frame clones only and misses some. This table has approximately 100,000 clones, about 71% appearing once. Material for sequencing was memory CD8+ T cells sorted from blood. All receptors come from a woman in her twenties or thirties in good health. CDR3s include the opening cysteine and the closing phenylalanine or tryptophan. Fields, in order: J gene, D gene, clone size, V gene, CDR3 protein. A D gene is named only where the DNA matches it firmly. Expanded clones are given a class, and other clones once, few, many or no size at all.

TRBJ2-7,TRBD2,once,TRBV19,CASSGYLAGEQYF
TRBJ2-3,NA,few,TRBV5-1,CASAGRGLTDTQYF
TRBJ2-1,NA,NA,TRBV20-1,CSARPNEQFF
TRBJ1-2,NA,many,TRBV7-6,CASSLEPGDAYYGYTF
TRBJ1-3,NA,NA,TRBV5-1,CASRVEVSGNTIYF
TRBJ2-7,NA,NA,TRBV9,CASSAQQGLEQYF
TRBJ2-3,TRBD2,NA,TRBV5-1,CASSYSGRYTDTQYF
TRBJ1-4,NA,NA,TRBV27,CASRVSISHSNEKLFF
TRBJ2-5,TRBD2,NA,TRBV6-1,CASSGLAGGPETQYF
TRBJ2-3,NA,NA,TRBV9,CASSVGGWGTDTQYF
TRBJ2-7,NA,NA,TRBV9,CASSVGGSYEQYF
TRBJ2-2,TRBD2,NA,TRBV28,CASTHGGVETGELFF
TRBJ1-1,NA,few,TRBV15,CATQGFTNTEAFF
TRBJ2-7,NA,few,TRBV7-6,CASSKRGGEQYF
TRBJ2-5,TRBD2,NA,TRBV14,CASSQDVLGLAGGEETQYF
TRBJ1-1,NA,once,TRBV6-6,CASSDSMNTEAFF
TRBJ2-7,TRBD2,NA,TRBV5-1,CASSLERGGRAEQYF
TRBJ2-7,NA,NA,TRBV13,CASSLRTNYEQYF
TRBJ2-3,TRBD2,NA,TRBV7-9,CASSLFGGVDTQYF
TRBJ2-2,NA,few,TRBV5-1,CASSLTDTGELFF
TRBJ2-6,TRBD1,NA,TRBV23-1,CASSPRQGTGANVLTF
TRBJ1-4,NA,NA,TRBV6-6,CASSFPQMDEKLFF
TRBJ2-7,NA,NA,TRBV27,CASSSRPDGWEQYF
TRBJ1-5,NA,NA,TRBV6-6,CASSYAQGFDQPQHF
TRBJ2-1,TRBD1,NA,TRBV29-1,CSVEGTGDGNEQFF
TRBJ1-4,NA,NA,TRBV27,CASSLSAGAGTKLFF
TRBJ2-1,NA,NA,TRBV19,CASSMLRADEQFF
TRBJ2-7,TRBD1,NA,TRBV5-1,CASSFTGDGEQYF
TRBJ2-1,TRBD2,few,TRBV7-8,CASSLVISGVDEQFF
TRBJ2-3,TRBD2,few,TRBV7-8,CASSSHYSSGRTDTQYF
TRBJ2-1,NA,few,TRBV19,CASSIWGPDEQFF
TRBJ2-1,NA,NA,TRBV2,CASSPPGSGLREQFF
TRBJ2-2,TRBD1,NA,TRBV6-5,CASSYRGLDTGELFF
TRBJ2-1,NA,NA,TRBV5-1,CASSILFGGPYNEQFF
TRBJ2-7,NA,NA,TRBV11-2,CASSFGLSGAYEQYF
TRBJ2-3,TRBD2,NA,TRBV7-2,CASSSMTSGRADTQYF
TRBJ2-3,TRBD2,many,TRBV7-9,CASTAGLAAYVGYF
TRBJ2-1,TRBD2,NA,TRBV19,CASSIGGRPYNEQFF
TRBJ1-1,TRBD1,NA,TRBV6-1,CASIRQGRNTEAFF
TRBJ2-1,TRBD2,NA,TRBV28,CASSSGAGGDEQFF
TRBJ1-1,NA,NA,TRBV19,CASNSRRGAEAFF
TRBJ2-5,NA,NA,TRBV30,CAWSIGQVGEAETQYF
TRBJ2-3,TRBD2,NA,TRBV5-6,CASSYPGLAGGPDTQYF
TRBJ2-3,TRBD2,NA,TRBV19,CASRTSGSTDTQYF
TRBJ2-1,NA,NA,TRBV5-6,CASSFGQWAASSYNEQFF
TRBJ2-7,NA,NA,TRBV28,CASSQIPAITETSREQYF
TRBJ2-2,NA,NA,TRBV18,CASSPRDTGELFF
TRBJ2-3,NA,NA,TRBV30,CAWSGGSTDTQYF
TRBJ2-3,NA,NA,TRBV12-5,CASGWGGFGVQPGDTQYF
TRBJ2-7,NA,NA,TRBV7-8,CASRWDSSYEQYF
TRBJ2-3,NA,NA,TRBV11-2,CASSLVQASTDTQYF
NA,TRBD2,once,TRBV4-2,CASSQGLANNYEQYF
NA,NA,NA,TRBV4-2,CASSLRSGGRLAYEQYF
TRBJ1-1,NA,NA,TRBV6-4,CASSVSGGNTEAFF
TRBJ2-2,TRBD2,NA,TRBV18,CASSPGVAGAWTGELFF
TRBJ2-3,TRBD2,NA,TRBV29-1,CSVDELAGGPMADTQYF
TRBJ2-7,NA,NA,TRBV28,CASSFRLTVYEQYF